One and the same sample provided the 19 T cell receptor beta chains below, sequenced in a study of T cell clonality in common variable immunodeficiency. Study-wide findings and caveats: Common variable immunodeficiency TCR beta sequences reportedly had fewer deletions and N-nucleotide insertions.

No antigen has been identified for these receptors. The repertoire was sequenced with immunoSEQ multiplex PCR; TCRdb's copy has only in-frame clones and lacks some. Listed here are about 28,000 clones without any singletons, the top ten holding 29%. Sequences were obtained from peripheral blood mononuclear cells. The receptors were gathered from a human donor with common variable immunodeficiency.

This clone was counted between two and nine times. The read terminates 3 residues before the CDR3 end, so the remaining end is supplied by the germline J gene. The chain has TRBV19 and TRBJ1-2; D possibly corresponds to TRBD1 (6 bases). CDR1 is LNHDA and CDR2 is SQIVND in the germline V gene (reference sequence). V lost 10 bases, J lost 1 base, and 16 bases lay in between. This CDR3 is 14 amino acids long. CDR3 sequence reads: CATAKRGGNYGYTF. Partial CDR3 DNA: TGTGCCACCGCGAAGCGAGGGGGTAACTATGGC.

Points on this clone: The read stops 3 residues short of the end of the CDR3; the missing end is completed from the germline J gene. V usage is TRBV7-3 and J usage is TRBJ2-4; 13 bases match TRBD2. The junction had 9 bases not matched to a gene; V was cut back by 1 base and J by 0 bases. The CDR3 runs 20 residues. The germline gives CDR1 SGHTA, CDR2 FQGTGA. Here the CDR3 reads CASSLRLAGGLFIAKNIQYF. CDR3 DNA, as far as it was read: TGTGCCAGCAGCTTAAGACTAGCGGGAGGACTCTTTATAGCCAAAAACATT.

The table lists this clone with many counts. The read ends 3 residues shy of where the CDR3 ends; the end is completed using the germline J gene. The rearrangement links TRBV5-1 to TRBJ2-2; D not certain. Germline CDR1 SGHRS, CDR2 YFSETQ. Between the trimmed V and J ends, which lost 0 bases and 1 base, there was a span of 10 bases. The CDR3 is 16 amino acids. The CDR3 here is CASSLVRSVNTGELFF. Partial CDR3 DNA: TGCGCCAGCAGCTTGGTCCGGTCCGTGAACACCGGGGAG.

In regard to this clone: The read terminates 3 residues before the CDR3 end, so the remaining end is supplied by the germline J gene. V and J are TRBV18 and TRBJ2-1, with 10 bases fitting TRBD2. V was clipped by 4 bases and J by 7 bases; unmatched bases: 7. There are 15 residues in the CDR3. Germline values: CDR1 KGHSH, CDR2 LQKENI. This CDR3 reads CASSLLSGGVNEQFF. The sequenced CDR3 bases are TGTGCCAGCTCACTCTTAAGCGGGGGGGTAAATGAG.

Details on this clone: The read gets to within 3 residues of the CDR3 end, and the germline J gene fills in the rest. This rearrangement joins TRBV6-4 to TRBJ1-1; D is unresolved. Trimming shortened V by 5 bases and J by 5 bases, and 6 bases separated the two germline ends. This CDR3 is 11 amino acids long. Germline CDR1 reads MRHNA; CDR2 reads SNTAGT. Partial CDR3 DNA: TGTGCCAGCAGTTCCGGGACTGAA. This translates into CASSSGTE. The whole CDR3 region reads CASSSGTEAFF.

Only a few counts were recorded for this clone. Read data end 3 residues before the CDR3 end; the end is taken from the germline J gene. The V call is TRBV7-9, the J call TRBJ1-1, with D possibly TRBD1 on 5 matching bases. The CDR3 totals 13 residues. Looked up from germline, CDR1 is SEHNR and CDR2 is FQNEAQ (reference sequence). V shed 1 base and J shed 5 bases, with 8 bases lying between them. CDR3 sequence reads: CASSLVRETEAFF. CDR3 DNA (partial): TGTGCCAGCAGCTTAGTCAGGGAAACTGAA.

In its sample, this clone was seen a few times. CDR3: CASSLAGSGLKAFF. The CDR3 DNA, read in part, is TGTGCCAGCAGCTTAGCAGGGTCAGGACTTAAA. The V and J genes are TRBV7-8 and TRBJ1-1; D is unresolved. The sequence runs out 3 residues before the end of the CDR3; the remainder is reconstructed from the germline J gene. The length of the CDR3 is 14 residues. Germline-derived CDR1 and CDR2 are SGHVS and FQNEAQ.

This clone was observed a few times. The CDR3 end is not reached by the read, which stops 3 residues before it; the germline J gene fills it in. This chain links TRBV30 with TRBJ1-6; D not resolved. Per the germline V gene, CDR1 is GTSNPN and CDR2 is SVGIG (reference sequence). The CDR3 loop spans 12 amino acids. The covered CDR3 bases are TGTGCCTGGAGTGAGGTCCTCGGGTCC. This sequence encodes CAWSEVLGS. The whole CDR3 sequence reads CAWSEVLGSLHF.

This clone occurred a few times. The read halts 3 residues ahead of the CDR3 end, with the missing end drawn from the germline J gene. This rearrangement joins TRBV7-8 to TRBJ1-2; 9 nucleotides match TRBD1. Per the germline V gene, CDR1 is SGHVS and CDR2 is FQNEAQ. This CDR3 has 14 amino acids. The sequenced CDR3 bases are TGTGCCAGCAGCTTTAGGACAGGGGCGAGAGGC. Amino acid sequence: CASSFRTGARG. Given in full, the CDR3 is CASSFRTGARGYTF.

Comment on this clone: The read comes to an end 3 residues before the CDR3 does, leaving the germline J gene to fill in the end. The chain is built from TRBV6-2 or TRBV6-3 and TRBJ1-5, with 7 bases identical to TRBD1. The germline CDR1 and CDR2 sequences are MNHEY and SVGEGT. V dropped 7 bases and J dropped 4; count of bases not matched to a gene: 10. CDR3 length: 15 amino acids. The sequenced CDR3 bases are TGTGCCAGCACCCTAAGGACAGGCCTGAATCAGCCC. This translates into CASTLRTGLNQP. The full CDR3 is CASTLRTGLNQPQHF.

This clone occurred a few times. A junction boundary mismatches the germline segment, possibly from a read error. Coverage ceases 3 residues before the CDR3 finishes, and the germline J gene fills in the end. The chain has TRBV7-7 and TRBJ2-2; 8 positions match TRBD2. Germline CDR1 is SSHAT and CDR2 is FNYEAQ (reference sequence). There are 16 residues in the CDR3. CDR3 protein: CASSSGSGVNTGELFF. Partial CDR3 DNA: TGTGCTAGCAGCTCAGGTAGCGGGGTAAACACCGGGGAG.

In this sample, this clone turned up many times. The read comes to an end 3 residues before the CDR3 does, leaving the germline J gene to fill in the end. The chain links TRBV20-1 to TRBJ2-2; no clear D gene. This CDR3 has 15 residues. CDR1 and CDR2 (germline): DFQATT, SNEGSKA (reference sequence). With 0 bases removed from V and 7 bases from J, the gap between germline ends came to 15 bases. The CDR3 loop reads CSARDRLKGVGELFF. The sequenced part of the CDR3 DNA is TGCAGTGCTAGAGATCGTCTAAAGGGTGTCGGGGAG.

With respect to this clone: Read sequence stops 3 residues before the CDR3 end, and the germline J gene provides the missing end. The gene calls are TRBV6-1 and TRBJ1-5; 7 bases are shared with TRBD1. After removal of 6 bases from V and 0 bases from J, the junction contained 5 bases not matched to a gene. Germline CDR1 MNHNS, CDR2 SASEGT. This CDR3 has 15 amino acids. The CDR3 sequence: CASREQGNSNQPQHF. The covered CDR3 bases are TGTGCCAGCAGGGAACAGGGGAATAGCAATCAGCCC.

As to this clone: The sequence runs out 3 residues before the end of the CDR3; the remainder is reconstructed from the germline J gene. The J gene is TRBJ2-5, the V gene TRBV19; no reliable D call. Germline loops: CDR1 LNHDA, CDR2 SQIVND (reference sequence). With 5 bases removed from V and 2 bases from J, the gap between germline ends came to 15 bases. The CDR3 extends over 15 amino acids. CDR3 DNA, as far as it was read: TGTGCCAGTAGTCCCAGACTGGTAACTCAAGAGACC. The encoded protein is CASSPRLVTQET. In full, the CDR3 is CASSPRLVTQETQYF.

This clone was seen a few times. The missing CDR3 end, 3 residues past where the read stops, is filled in from the germline J gene. The rearrangement uses TRBV19 and TRBJ2-7, with D unresolved. V dropped 5 bases and J dropped 3 bases, with 11 bases sitting between them. Per germline, CDR1 LNHDA and CDR2 SQIVND (reference sequence). This CDR3 is 13 amino acids long. Partial CDR3 DNA: TGTGCCAGTAGTTACGGGTTGGTCTACGAG. Translated: CASSYGLVYE. The CDR3 in its entirety is CASSYGLVYEQYF.

The sample holds many counts of this clone. The read terminates 3 residues before the CDR3 end, so the remaining end is supplied by the germline J gene. The chain is built from TRBV7-3 and TRBJ2-7, with 7 bases that match TRBD1. Germline lookup yields CDR1 SGHTA and CDR2 FQGTGA. CDR3 length: 13 residues. V shed 3 bases and J 3 bases; nucleotides not matched to a gene: 2. The CDR3 sequence: CASSFYRGYEQYF. The sequenced part of the CDR3 DNA is TGTGCCAGCAGCTTCTACAGGGGCTACGAG.

This clone was observed many times. The DNA ends 3 residues before the CDR3 does, and the rest of the CDR3 is filled in from the germline J gene. V and J are TRBV27 and TRBJ1-4, with TRBD1 identical over 11 bases. Germline CDR1 MNHEY, CDR2 SMNVEV (reference sequence). V shed 1 base and J 6 bases; nucleotides not matched to a gene: 1. The CDR3 totals 15 residues. CDR3 DNA, as far as it was read: TGTGCCAGCAGTTTATGGACAGGGGGCGATGAAAAA. Translating gives CASSLWTGGDEK. The whole CDR3 reads CASSLWTGGDEKLFF.

Details on this clone: Read coverage stops 3 residues before the CDR3 terminus; the germline J gene supplies the remainder. This chain joins TRBV7-9 and TRBJ2-2; D unresolved. The CDR3 totals 15 residues. V lost 1 base to trimming and J lost 5 bases, with 11 bases between them. Germline V gives CDR1 SEHNR, CDR2 FQNEAQ (reference sequence). The sequenced CDR3 bases are TGTGCCAGCAGCTTAGAGGGTCAGAATACCGGGGAG. Translated, it gives CASSLEGQNTGE. The full CDR3 protein is CASSLEGQNTGELFF.

This clone was observed a few times. Read coverage stops 3 residues before the CDR3 terminus; the germline J gene supplies the remainder. The chain is built from TRBV7-8 and TRBJ2-3; 8 bases align to TRBD2. This CDR3 comprises 15 residues. Germline CDR1 reads SGHVS; CDR2 reads FQNEAQ. After removal of 5 bases from V and 3 bases from J, the junction contained 7 bases not matched to a gene. The DNA read from the CDR3 is TGTGCCAGCAGCCCCGGACTAGCAAGGACAGATACG. It yields the protein CASSPGLARTDT. In full, the CDR3 is CASSPGLARTDTQYF. Filled out from reference TRBV7-8 and TRBJ2-3, the complete variable domain reads GAGVSQSPRYKVAKRGQDVALRCDPISGHVSLFWYQQALGQGPEFLTYFQNEAQLDKSGLPSDRFFAERPEGSVSTLKIQRTQQEDSAVYLCASSPGLARTDTQYFGPGTRLTVL.